Listed here is a single T cell receptor (beta chain). The length of the CDR3 is 12 residues. Trimming pared 3 bases from V and 9 bases from J, leaving 11 bases between. Alongside a J-beta primer mix, a sample-barcoded 5' primer served in a second PCR lasting about 7 to 12 cycles. All cDNA molecules were each tagged by a template-switch adaptor with 12 random nucleotides. TCRdb called the 5' RACE reads again in MiXCR, with one record for every CDR3 protein. This sample has about 1.8 million distinct CDR3 sequences, with around 48% found just once. This sample is drawn from a study of blood T cells in healthy people across ages.

The chain uses TRBV12-3 or TRBV12-4 and TRBJ1-1; no firm D call. Sequencing used blood. The source of this sequence is a woman aged 40 to 50 in good health. The DNA for the CDR3 is TGTGCCAGCAGTTTCCGACTAACCCAAGCTTTCTTT. Translated, it gives CASSFRLTQAFF.